This T cell receptor (beta chain) was identified in a study of vaccination and CD4 T cells after COVID-19 (dated by TCRdb to the early 2020s). About the full investigation: Convalescent patients had a positive SARS-CoV-2 result on nasal swab PCR, and of these patients, several had mild disease and one had severe disease. Post-COVID blood samples from convalescent patients were collected a median of around 110 days after diagnosis, with a range of roughly 35 to 180 days. The spike-specific CD4+ TCR repertoire was compared before and after mRNA vaccination in over nine COVID-19 convalescent patients and several infection-naive healthy vaccine recipients. Overlapping spike peptide pools from SARS-CoV-2 and from the common cold coronaviruses HCoV-NL63, HCoV-OC43 and HCoV-229E were used as culture stimuli. Post-vaccine blood samples were obtained a median of about 70 days after the second vaccine dose, with a range of about 14 to 250 days. Two doses of either the Pfizer-BioNTech BNT162b2 vaccine (n=8) or the Moderna mRNA-1273 vaccine (n=2) were administered to participants. As controls, cultures received a CEFX viral epitope pool (the positive control), an HIV-1 Nef peptide pool (the negative control), or no peptide at all. In the convalescent cohort there were six males and four females, among whom were two Hispanic individuals, seven Caucasians, two Asians and one multiracial person.

Preparation of the library involved PCR. DNA from cultured CD4+ T cells was subjected to TCR sequencing with the Oncomine TCR Beta short-read assay at the Johns Hopkins FTIC core. Genomic DNA was extracted from the cultured CD4+ T cells with the QIAamp micro DNA kit. Oncomine TCR Beta libraries from cultured CD4+ T cells were pooled with unique dual indexes and sequenced on an Illumina iSeq 100. Regarding the original processing steps: Non-productive sequences were removed, and CDR3s not starting with C, not ending with F or W, or shorter than 7 amino acids were discarded. Antigen-specific clonotypes were identified using the MANAFEST web application through comparison of peptide-stimulated wells with reference and other culture wells. To be called positive, a clone needed an FDR below 0.05, an odds ratio above 5, and a productive frequency above 0.1% in at least two of three replicate wells. A clonotype was classed as cross-reactive if the clonotype showed significant expansion both in SARS-CoV-2 spike wells and in at least one common cold coronavirus spike condition. CDR3 homology was assessed with Levenshtein distances (stringdist) and unrooted phylogenetic trees (ape) in R version 3.6.1. The raw public reads went through TCRdb reprocessing: fastp at Q25, MiXCR clone calling, in-frame beta chains kept. Under each unique CDR3 protein, matching rows form one entry showing the most common genes and DNA. These V and J calls rely on TCRdb rather than the paper's analysis. For this sample the table gives thousands of distinct CDR3 sequences, of which more than 75% were detected only once. The ten top clones hold roughly 50% of the sample.

General study outcomes and caveats: The median count of SARS-CoV-2-reactive clonotypes went up from 21 after infection to 38 after vaccination, although the change was not significant. Of the vaccine-specific clones found in convalescent patients, nearly all (304 of 307) were mono-reactive for SARS-CoV-2 spike instead of being cross-reactive with common cold coronaviruses. Relatively few convalescent patients were included in the study, and early timepoints after natural infection were not analyzed. Among the post-vaccine SARS-CoV-2-reactive clones in convalescent patients, a median about 87% showed up only after vaccination, which suggests vaccine-specific priming.

In regard to this clonotype: Its specific antigen is unknown. Within one base of it there is no much larger clone, and no base qualities were kept.

Unmatched junction bases come to 11, with V trimmed by 6 bases and J by 2 bases. The CDR3 sequence holds 16 residues, the cysteine and phenylalanine included. Of the read, only the CDR3 DNA is kept; its 48 bases are in frame from base 1. As encoded in the germline V gene (reference sequence), CDR1 is MNHEY while CDR2 is SMNVEV. Interpreted using the paper, the treatment or condition label stands for: roughly 10-day PBMC culture with coronavirus spike peptide pools or control peptides (ViraFEST assay). The ViraFEST assay, used in the study, expanded antigen-specific T cells with peptide pools and then identified the expanded clonotypes through TCR sequencing. The convalescent patients' positive SARS-CoV-2 PCR tests were from March to December 2020, which was before the Alpha, Beta and Delta variants emerged in the United States. PBMCs were cultured at a few million per well in IMDM supplemented with around 5.5% human AB serum and 8 to 10 IU/ml IL-2, with 9.5 to 10 ug/ml peptide pools added. Half of the culture medium was replaced with fresh IL-2-containing medium on days 3 and 7. After 10 days of culture, CD4+ T cells were isolated by negative selection with the EasySep CD4+ T cell isolation kit. Ficoll-Paque Plus gradient centrifugation was used to isolate PBMCs from whole blood, and the isolated PBMCs were then either used fresh or cryopreserved at -140C. Triplicate wells were generally used for each culture condition.

The rearranged segments are TRBV27 and TRBJ2-3; TRBD1 matches 7 bases in the middle. The TCR was taken from a human donor who had recovered from COVID-19. Source material: CD4+ T cells from blood, cultured in vitro. In nucleotides, the sequence is TGTGCCAGCAGCACCTCCGGGACAGATTACACAGATACGCAGTATTTT. Translated, this gives CASSTSGTDYTDTQYF.